A single sample gave rise to the 4 T cell receptor beta chains below, sequenced in a study of blood T cell repertoires in COVID-19 (dated by TCRdb to 2019 to 2021). Preparation of the library involved the immunoSEQ multiplex PCR assay. The table comes from immuneACCESS by way of TCRdb, which keeps in-frame sequences with V and J called. Part of the clones is missing from these tables; in studies checked, under half for an unresolved V gene and the rest for unknown reasons. This sample holds around 85,000 clones; roughly 86% were observed only once. The top ten clones comprise roughly 8% of the sample. Specimen: peripheral blood. The receptors shown here come from a man aged 50 to 60 with active COVID-19.

The chain has TRBV7-6 and TRBJ2-3, with D possibly TRBD1 on 5 matching bases. CDR3 length: 14 amino acids. Germline CDR1 and CDR2: SGHVS and FNYEAQ. The V end lost 3 bases, the J end lost 3 bases, and 10 bases lay between the germline ends. CDR3 nucleotide sequence: TGTGCCAGCAGCTTGGTAGGGGAAACAGATACGCAGTATTTT. Translating it yields CASSLVGETDTQYF.

This clone was recorded only once. V is TRBV13 and J is TRBJ2-7; 9 bases are shared with TRBD2. The CDR3 covers 16 residues. Unmatched junction bases numbered 12, after V lost 5 bases and J lost 4 bases. The germline V gene has CDR1 PRHDT and CDR2 FYEKMQ (reference sequence). The CDR3 DNA follows: TGTGCCAGCAGCCTTAGGCGGGGGGGCCTTCGGTACGAGCAGTACTTC. This sequence encodes CASSLRRGGLRYEQYF.

The chain employs TRBV7-2 and TRBJ2-7; 10 nucleotides agree with TRBD2. V gave up 0 bases and J gave up 3 bases; unmatched junction bases: 17. Germline loops: CDR1 SGHTA, CDR2 FQGNSA. There are 20 residues in the CDR3. In nucleotides, the CDR3 is TGTGCCAGCAGCTTAGCCGCGTGGAACCCCTCTAGCGGGAGAAACTACGAGCAGTACTTC. This encodes CASSLAAWNPSSGRNYEQYF.

This rearrangement joins TRBV7-3 to TRBJ2-3; 11 bases are shared with TRBD2. The length of the CDR3 is 15 residues. CDR1 SGHTA and CDR2 FQGTGA come from the germline V gene. Trimming cost V 7 bases and J 3 bases; bases outside gene matches: 6. The CDR3 DNA reads as TGTGCCAGCAACCCGGGACTAGCGGCTACAGATACGCAGTATTTT. It yields the protein CASNPGLAATDTQYF.